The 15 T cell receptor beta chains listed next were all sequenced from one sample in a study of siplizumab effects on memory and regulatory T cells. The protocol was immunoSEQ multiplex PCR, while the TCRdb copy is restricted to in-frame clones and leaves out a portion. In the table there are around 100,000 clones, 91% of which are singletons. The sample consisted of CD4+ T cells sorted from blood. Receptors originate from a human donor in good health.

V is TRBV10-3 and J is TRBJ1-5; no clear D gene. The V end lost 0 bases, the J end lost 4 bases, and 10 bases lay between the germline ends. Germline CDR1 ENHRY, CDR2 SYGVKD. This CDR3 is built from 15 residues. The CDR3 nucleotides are TGTGCCATCAGTGAGTCGGCGATGGGTAATCAGCCCCAGCATTTT. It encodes CAISESAMGNQPQHF.

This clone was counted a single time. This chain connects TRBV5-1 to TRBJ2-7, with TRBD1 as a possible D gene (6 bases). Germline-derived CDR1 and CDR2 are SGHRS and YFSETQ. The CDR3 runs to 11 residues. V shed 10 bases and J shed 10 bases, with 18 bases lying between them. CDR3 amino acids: CASRKETGQYF. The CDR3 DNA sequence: TGCGCCTCCCGGAAGGAGACAGGACAGTACTTC.

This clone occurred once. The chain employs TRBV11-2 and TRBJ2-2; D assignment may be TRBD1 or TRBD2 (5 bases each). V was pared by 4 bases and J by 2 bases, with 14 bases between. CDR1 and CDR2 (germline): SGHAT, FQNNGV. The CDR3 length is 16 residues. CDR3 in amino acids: CASSSTGTANTGELFF. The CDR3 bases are TGTGCCAGCAGCTCAACGGGGACGGCCAACACCGGGGAGCTGTTTTTT.

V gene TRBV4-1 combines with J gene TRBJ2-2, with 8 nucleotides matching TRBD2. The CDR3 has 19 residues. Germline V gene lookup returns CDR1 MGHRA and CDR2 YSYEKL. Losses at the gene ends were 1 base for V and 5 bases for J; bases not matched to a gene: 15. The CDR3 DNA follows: TGCGCCAGCAGCCAAGGTCGGCAGCGGGGGCCACGGGGTACCGGGGAGCTGTTTTTT. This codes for CASSQGRQRGPRGTGELFF.

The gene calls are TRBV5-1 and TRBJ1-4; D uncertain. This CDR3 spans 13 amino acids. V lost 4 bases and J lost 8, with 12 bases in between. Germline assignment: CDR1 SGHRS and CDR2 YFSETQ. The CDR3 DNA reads TGCGCCAGCAGCAGGGAGCTGGGGGAAAAACTGTTTTTT. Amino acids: CASSRELGEKLFF.

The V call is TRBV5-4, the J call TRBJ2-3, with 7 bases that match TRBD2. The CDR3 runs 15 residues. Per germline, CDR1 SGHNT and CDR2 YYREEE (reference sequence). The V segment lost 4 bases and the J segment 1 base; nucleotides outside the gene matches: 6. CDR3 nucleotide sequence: TGTGCCAGCAGCCTATTAGCGGGTGGCACAGATACGCAGTATTTT. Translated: CASSLLAGGTDTQYF.

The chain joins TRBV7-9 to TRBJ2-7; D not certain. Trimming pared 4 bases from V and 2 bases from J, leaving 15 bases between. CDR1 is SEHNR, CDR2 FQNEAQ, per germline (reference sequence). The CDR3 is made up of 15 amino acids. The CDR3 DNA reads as TGTGCCAGCAGCTCCTGGACCCTATCGACCTACGAGCAGTACTTC. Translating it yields CASSSWTLSTYEQYF. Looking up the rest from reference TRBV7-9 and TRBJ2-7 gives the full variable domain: DTGVSQNPRHKITKRGQNVTFRCDPISEHNRLYWYRQTLGQGPEFLTYFQNEAQLEKSRLLSDRFSAERPKGSFSTLEIQRTEQGDSAMYLCASSSWTLSTYEQYFGPGTRLTVT.

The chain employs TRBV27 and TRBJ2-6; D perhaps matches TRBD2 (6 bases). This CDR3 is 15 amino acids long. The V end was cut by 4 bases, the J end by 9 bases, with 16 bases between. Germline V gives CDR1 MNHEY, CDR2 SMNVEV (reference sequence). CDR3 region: CASSWGVSEVNVLTF. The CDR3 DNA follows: TGTGCCAGCAGTTGGGGGGTCTCCGAGGTCAACGTCCTGACTTTC.

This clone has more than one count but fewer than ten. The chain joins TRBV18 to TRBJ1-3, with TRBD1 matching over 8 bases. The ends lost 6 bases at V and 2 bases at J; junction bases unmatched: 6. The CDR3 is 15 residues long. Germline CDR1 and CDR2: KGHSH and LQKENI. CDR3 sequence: CASSSGQGPGNTIYF. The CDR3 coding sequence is TGTGCCAGCTCGTCCGGACAGGGTCCTGGAAACACCATATATTTT.

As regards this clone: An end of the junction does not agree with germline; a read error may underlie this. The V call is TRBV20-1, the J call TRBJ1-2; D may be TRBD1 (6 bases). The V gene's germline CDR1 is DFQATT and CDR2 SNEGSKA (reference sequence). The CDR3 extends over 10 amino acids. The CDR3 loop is CSARRDTHSF. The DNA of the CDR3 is TGCAGTGCTCGTCGGGACACCCATTCCTTC.

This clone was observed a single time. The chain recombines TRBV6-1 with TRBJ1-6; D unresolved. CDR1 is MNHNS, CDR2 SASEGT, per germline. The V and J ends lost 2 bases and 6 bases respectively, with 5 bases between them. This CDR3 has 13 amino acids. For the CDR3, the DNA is TGTGCCAGCAGTGAATTAGGTAATTCACCCCTCCACTTT. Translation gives CASSELGNSPLHF.

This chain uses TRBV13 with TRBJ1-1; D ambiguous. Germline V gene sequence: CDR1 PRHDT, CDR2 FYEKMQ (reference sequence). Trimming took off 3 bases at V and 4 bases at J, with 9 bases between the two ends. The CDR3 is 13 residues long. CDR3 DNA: TGTGCCAGCAGCTTTAGGGTTGGCACTGAAGCTTTCTTT. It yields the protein CASSFRVGTEAFF.

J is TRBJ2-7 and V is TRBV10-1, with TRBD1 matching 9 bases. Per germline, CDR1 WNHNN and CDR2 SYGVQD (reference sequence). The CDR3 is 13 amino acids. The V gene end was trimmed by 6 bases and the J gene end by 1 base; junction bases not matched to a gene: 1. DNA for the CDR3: TGCGCCAGCAGAGACAGGGGGTCCTACGAGCAGTACTTC. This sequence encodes CASRDRGSYEQYF.

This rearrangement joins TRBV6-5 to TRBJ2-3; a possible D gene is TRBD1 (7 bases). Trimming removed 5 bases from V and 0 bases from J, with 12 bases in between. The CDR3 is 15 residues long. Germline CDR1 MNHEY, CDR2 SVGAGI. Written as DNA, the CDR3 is TGTGCCAGCAGTCAGCAGGGGGGAAGCACAGATACGCAGTATTTT. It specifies CASSQQGGSTDTQYF.

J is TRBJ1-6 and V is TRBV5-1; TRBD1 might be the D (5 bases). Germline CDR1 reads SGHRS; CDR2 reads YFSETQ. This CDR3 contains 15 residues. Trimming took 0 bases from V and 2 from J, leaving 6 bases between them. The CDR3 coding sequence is TGCGCCAGCAGCTTGGACAGGCCCTATAATTCACCCCTCCACTTT. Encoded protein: CASSLDRPYNSPLHF.